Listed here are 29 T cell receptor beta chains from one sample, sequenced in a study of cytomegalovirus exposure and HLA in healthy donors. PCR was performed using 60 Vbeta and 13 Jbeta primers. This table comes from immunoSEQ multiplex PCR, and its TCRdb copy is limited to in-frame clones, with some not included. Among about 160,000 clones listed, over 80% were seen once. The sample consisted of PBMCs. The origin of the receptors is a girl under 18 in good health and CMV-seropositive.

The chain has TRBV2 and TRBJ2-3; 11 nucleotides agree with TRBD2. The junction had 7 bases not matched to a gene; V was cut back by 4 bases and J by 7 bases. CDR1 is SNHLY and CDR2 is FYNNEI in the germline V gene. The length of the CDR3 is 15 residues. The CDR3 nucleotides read TGTGCCAGCAGTGGGGATAGCGGGAGGGGAAATACGCAGTATTTT. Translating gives CASSGDSGRGNTQYF.

The CDR3 bases are TGTGCCAGCAGCGTAGTTGGGACAGCTCAAGAGACCCAGTACTTC. It is translated as CASSVVGTAQETQYF. The chain recombines TRBV9 with TRBJ2-5, with 7 bases matching TRBD1. The CDR3 extends over 15 amino acids. J lost 2 bases, V lost 0 bases, and 4 bases had no gene match. Germline lookup yields CDR1 SGDLS and CDR2 YYNGEE.

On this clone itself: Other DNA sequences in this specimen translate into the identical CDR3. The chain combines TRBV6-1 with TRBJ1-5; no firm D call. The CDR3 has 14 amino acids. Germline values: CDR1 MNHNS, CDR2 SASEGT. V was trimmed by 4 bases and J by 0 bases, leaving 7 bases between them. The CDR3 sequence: CASSGEFSNQPQHF. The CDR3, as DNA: TGTGCCAGCAGTGGGGAGTTTAGCAATCAGCCCCAGCATTTT.

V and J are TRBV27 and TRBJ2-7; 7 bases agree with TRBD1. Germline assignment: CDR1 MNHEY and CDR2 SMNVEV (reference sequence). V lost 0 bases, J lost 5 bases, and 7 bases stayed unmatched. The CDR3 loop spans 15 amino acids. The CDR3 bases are TGTGCCAGCAGTTTATCGTCTTACAGGGGAGACGAGCAGTACTTC. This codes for CASSLSSYRGDEQYF.

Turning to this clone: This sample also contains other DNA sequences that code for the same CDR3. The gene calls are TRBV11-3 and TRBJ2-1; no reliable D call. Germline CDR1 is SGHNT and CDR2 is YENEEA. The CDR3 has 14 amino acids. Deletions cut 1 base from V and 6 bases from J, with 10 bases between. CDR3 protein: CASSLGLSSNEQFF. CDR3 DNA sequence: TGTGCCAGCAGCTTAGGTCTTAGTTCCAATGAGCAGTTCTTC.

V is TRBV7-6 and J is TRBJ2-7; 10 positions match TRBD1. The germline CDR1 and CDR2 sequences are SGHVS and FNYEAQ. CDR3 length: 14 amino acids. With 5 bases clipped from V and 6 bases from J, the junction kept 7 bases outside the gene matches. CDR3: CASSPGTGVGEQYF. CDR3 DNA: TGTGCCAGCAGCCCCGGGACAGGGGTGGGCGAGCAGTACTTC.

The CDR3 reads CSANREDTQYF. The CDR3 DNA is TGCAGTGCTAACAGGGAAGATACGCAGTATTTT. The rearrangement links TRBV20-1 to TRBJ2-3, with D possibly being TRBD1 (6 bases). This CDR3 region has 11 residues. Trimming removed 4 bases from V and 5 bases from J, with 7 bases in between. The V gene's germline CDR1 is DFQATT and CDR2 SNEGSKA (reference sequence).

For the CDR3, the DNA is TGTGCCATCAGCTCACAGGGGGCGACGAACACTGAAGCTTTCTTT. It encodes CAISSQGATNTEAFF. The V and J genes are TRBV10-3 and TRBJ1-1, with 9 bases that match TRBD1. V shed 6 bases and J 1 base; nucleotides not matched to a gene: 6. In germline, CDR1 is ENHRY, CDR2 SYGVKD. The CDR3 is 15 amino acids.

The CDR3: CASSPGQGVTNTEAFF. CDR3 DNA sequence: TGCGCCAGCAGCCCGGGACAGGGGGTCACGAACACTGAAGCTTTCTTT. The chain recombines TRBV5-1 with TRBJ1-1, with 11 bases identical to TRBD1. J lost 1 base, V lost 4 bases, and 6 bases had no gene match. The CDR3 sequence is 16 residues long. The V gene's germline CDR1 is SGHRS and CDR2 YFSETQ.

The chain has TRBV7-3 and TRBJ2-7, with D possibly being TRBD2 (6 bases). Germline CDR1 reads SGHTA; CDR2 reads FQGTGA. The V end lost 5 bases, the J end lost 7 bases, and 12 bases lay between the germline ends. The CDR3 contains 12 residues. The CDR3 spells CASSGLAREQYF. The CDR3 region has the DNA TGTGCCAGCAGCGGTCTAGCGAGGGAGCAGTACTTC.

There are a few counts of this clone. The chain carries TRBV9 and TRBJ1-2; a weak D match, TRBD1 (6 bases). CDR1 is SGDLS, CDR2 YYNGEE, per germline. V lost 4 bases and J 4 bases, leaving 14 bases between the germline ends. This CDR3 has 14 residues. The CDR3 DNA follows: TGTGCCAGCAGCCCCCGACAGGAACGCTATGGCTACACCTTC. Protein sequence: CASSPRQERYGYTF.

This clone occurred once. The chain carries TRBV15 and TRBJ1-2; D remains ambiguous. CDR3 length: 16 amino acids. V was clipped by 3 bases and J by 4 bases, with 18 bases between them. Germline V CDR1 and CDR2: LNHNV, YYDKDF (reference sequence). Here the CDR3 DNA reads TGTGCCACCAGCAGCCCCGTTGGGAGGGTACCCTATGGCTACACCTTC. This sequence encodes CATSSPVGRVPYGYTF.

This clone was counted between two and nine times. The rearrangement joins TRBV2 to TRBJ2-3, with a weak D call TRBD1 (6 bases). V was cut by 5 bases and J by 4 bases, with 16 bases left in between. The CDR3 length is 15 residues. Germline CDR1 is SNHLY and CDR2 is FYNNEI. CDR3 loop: CASSLQGISADTQYF. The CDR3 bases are TGTGCCAGCAGTTTACAGGGAATCAGCGCAGATACGCAGTATTTT.

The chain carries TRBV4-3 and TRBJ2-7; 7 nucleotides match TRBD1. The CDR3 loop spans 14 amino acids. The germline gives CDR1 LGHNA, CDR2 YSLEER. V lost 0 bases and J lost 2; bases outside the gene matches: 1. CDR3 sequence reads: CASSQDDRAYEQYF. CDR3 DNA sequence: TGCGCCAGCAGCCAAGATGACAGGGCCTACGAGCAGTACTTC.

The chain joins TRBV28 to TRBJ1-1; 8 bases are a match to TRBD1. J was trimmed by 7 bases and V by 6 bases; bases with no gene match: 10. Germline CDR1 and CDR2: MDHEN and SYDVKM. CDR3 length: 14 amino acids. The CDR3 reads CASSGQGHTDEAFF. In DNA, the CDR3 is TGTGCCAGCAGCGGACAGGGCCATACTGATGAAGCTTTCTTT.

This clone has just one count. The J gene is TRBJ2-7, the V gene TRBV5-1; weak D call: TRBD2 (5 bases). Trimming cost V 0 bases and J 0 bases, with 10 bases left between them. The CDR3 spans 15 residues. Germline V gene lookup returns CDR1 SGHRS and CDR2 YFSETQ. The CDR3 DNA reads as TGCGCCAGCAGCTTGGCGGAGGTTAGCTCCTACGAGCAGTACTTC. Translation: CASSLAEVSSYEQYF.

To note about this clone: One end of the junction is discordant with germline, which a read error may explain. The CDR3 sequence: CSSSSLDRDLNYGYTF. The CDR3 DNA reads as TGTTCCAGCAGCTCACTCGACAGGGACCTTAACTATGGCTACACCTTC. The chain joins TRBV7-9 to TRBJ1-2, with 7 positions matching TRBD1. This CDR3 is 16 amino acids long. Germline assignment: CDR1 SEHNR and CDR2 FQNEAQ (reference sequence).

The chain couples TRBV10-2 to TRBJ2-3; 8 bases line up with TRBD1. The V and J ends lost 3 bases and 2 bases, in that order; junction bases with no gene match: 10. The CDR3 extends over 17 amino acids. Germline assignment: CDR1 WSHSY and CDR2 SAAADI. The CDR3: CASSDKVGTGLTDTQYF. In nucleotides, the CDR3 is TGCGCCAGCAGTGATAAAGTTGGGACAGGTCTCACAGATACGCAGTATTTT.

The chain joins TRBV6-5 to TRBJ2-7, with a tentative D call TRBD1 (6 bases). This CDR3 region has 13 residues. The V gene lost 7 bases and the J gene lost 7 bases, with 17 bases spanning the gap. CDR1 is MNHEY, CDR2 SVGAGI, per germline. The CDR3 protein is CASTRTDYEEQYF. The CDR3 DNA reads TGTGCCAGCACAAGGACAGATTACGAGGAGCAGTACTTC.

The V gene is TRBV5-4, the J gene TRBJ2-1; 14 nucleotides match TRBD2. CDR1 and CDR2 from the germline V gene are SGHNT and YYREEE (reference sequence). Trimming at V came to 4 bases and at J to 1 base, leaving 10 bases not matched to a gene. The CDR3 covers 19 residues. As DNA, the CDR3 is TGTGCCAGCAGCGAGGGACTAGCGGGAGATTATGGGTCCTACAATGAGCAGTTCTTC. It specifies CASSEGLAGDYGSYNEQFF.

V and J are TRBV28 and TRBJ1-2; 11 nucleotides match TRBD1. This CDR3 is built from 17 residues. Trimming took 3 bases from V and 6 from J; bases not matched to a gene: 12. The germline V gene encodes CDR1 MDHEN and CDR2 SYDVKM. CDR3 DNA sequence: TGTGCCAGCAGTTTGACCCCCGGGACAGGGGGGCTGGATGGCTACACCTTC. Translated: CASSLTPGTGGLDGYTF.

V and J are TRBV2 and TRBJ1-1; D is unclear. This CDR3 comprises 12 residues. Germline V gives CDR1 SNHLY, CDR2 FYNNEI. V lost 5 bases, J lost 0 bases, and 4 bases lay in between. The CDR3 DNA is TGTGCCAGCAGTTCCATGAACACTGAAGCTTTCTTT. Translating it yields CASSSMNTEAFF.

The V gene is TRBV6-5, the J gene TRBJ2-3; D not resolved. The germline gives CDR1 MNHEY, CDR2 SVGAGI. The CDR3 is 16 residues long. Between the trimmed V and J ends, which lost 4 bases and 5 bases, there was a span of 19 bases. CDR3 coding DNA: TGTGCCAGCAGTTCCATGAGTGGTCTTTCGGGAGATACGCAGTATTTT. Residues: CASSSMSGLSGDTQYF.

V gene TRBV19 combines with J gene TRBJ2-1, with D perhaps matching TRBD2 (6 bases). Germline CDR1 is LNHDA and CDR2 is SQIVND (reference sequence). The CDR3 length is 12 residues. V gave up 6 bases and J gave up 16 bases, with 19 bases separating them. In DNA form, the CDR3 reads TGTGCCAGTAGCAGAGGGACTTCCCGCAGATTCTTC. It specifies CASSRGTSRRFF. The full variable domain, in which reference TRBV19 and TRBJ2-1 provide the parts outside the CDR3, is DGGITQSPKYLFRKEGQNVTLSCEQNLNHDAMYWYRQDPGQGLRLIYYSQIVNDFQKGDIAEGYSVSREKKESFPLTVTSAQKNPTAFYLCASSRGTSRRFFGPGTRLTVL.

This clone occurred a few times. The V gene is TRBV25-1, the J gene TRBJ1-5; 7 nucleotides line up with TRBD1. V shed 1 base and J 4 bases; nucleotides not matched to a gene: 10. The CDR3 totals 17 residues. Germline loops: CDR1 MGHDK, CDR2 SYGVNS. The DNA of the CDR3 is TGTGCCAGCAGTGAATCTTCAGACAGGGCTGGTAATCAGCCCCAGCATTTT. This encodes CASSESSDRAGNQPQHF.

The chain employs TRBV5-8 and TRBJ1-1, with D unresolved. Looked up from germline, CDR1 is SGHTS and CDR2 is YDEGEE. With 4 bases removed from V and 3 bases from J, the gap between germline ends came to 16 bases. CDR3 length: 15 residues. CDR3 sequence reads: CASSSFLNAYTEAFF. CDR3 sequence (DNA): TGTGCCAGCAGCAGCTTCCTTAACGCTTACACTGAAGCTTTCTTT.

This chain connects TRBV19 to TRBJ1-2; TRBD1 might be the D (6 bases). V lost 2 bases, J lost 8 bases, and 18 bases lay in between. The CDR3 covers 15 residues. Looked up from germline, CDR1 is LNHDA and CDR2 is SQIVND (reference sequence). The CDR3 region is CASSITRRGAEGYTF. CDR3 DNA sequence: TGTGCCAGTAGTATAACCCGCCGGGGGGCGGAGGGCTACACCTTC. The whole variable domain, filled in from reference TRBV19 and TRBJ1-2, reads DGGITQSPKYLFRKEGQNVTLSCEQNLNHDAMYWYRQDPGQGLRLIYYSQIVNDFQKGDIAEGYSVSREKKESFPLTVTSAQKNPTAFYLCASSITRRGAEGYTFGSGTRLTVV.

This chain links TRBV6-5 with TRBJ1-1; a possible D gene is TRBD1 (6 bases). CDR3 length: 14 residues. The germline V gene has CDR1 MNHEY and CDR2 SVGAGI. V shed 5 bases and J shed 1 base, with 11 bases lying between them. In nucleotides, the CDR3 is TGTGCCAGCAGTAACAGGGTTAAGAACACTGAAGCTTTCTTT. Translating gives CASSNRVKNTEAFF.

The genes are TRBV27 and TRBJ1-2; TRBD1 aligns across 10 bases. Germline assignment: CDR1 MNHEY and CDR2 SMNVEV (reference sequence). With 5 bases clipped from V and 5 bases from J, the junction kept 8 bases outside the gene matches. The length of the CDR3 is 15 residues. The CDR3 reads CASSPADRGAYGYTF. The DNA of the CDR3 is TGTGCCAGCAGTCCTGCGGACAGGGGGGCATATGGCTACACCTTC.